A single sample is the source of the 17 T cell receptor beta chains below, sequenced in a study of vaccination and CD4 T cells after COVID-19. CD4+ T cells that had been cultured provided DNA sequenced with the Oncomine TCR Beta short-read assay. TCRdb analysed the PCR reads with MiXCR anew, one entry per CDR3 protein. This table has 15,000 or so distinct CDR3 sequences, about 45% appearing once. Treatment here: roughly 11-day PBMC culture with coronavirus spike peptide pools or control peptides (ViraFEST assay). These TCRs are of unknown antigen specificity. Sample: CD4+ T cells from blood, cultured in vitro. The receptors originated from a human donor who had recovered from COVID-19.

J is TRBJ2-3 and V is TRBV7-9; D is unresolved. This CDR3 spans 11 amino acids. V lost 6 bases to trimming and J lost 1 base, with 2 bases between them. Germline loops: CDR1 SEHNR, CDR2 FQNEAQ (reference sequence). The CDR3 protein is CASRRTDTQYF. The CDR3 coding sequence is TGTGCCAGCAGACGCACAGATACGCAGTATTTT.

This chain uses TRBV6-2 or TRBV6-3 with TRBJ1-1; maybe TRBD1 (6 bases). This CDR3 spans 14 amino acids. The V end was cut by 8 bases, the J end by 6 bases, with 19 bases between. Germline V lookup: CDR1 MNHEY, CDR2 SVGEGT. CDR3 nucleotide sequence: TGTGCCAGCTTCGGGCAGGGGAGAATCGCTGAAGCTTTCTTT. Translated, it gives CASFGQGRIAEAFF.

V usage is TRBV20-1 and J usage is TRBJ2-7; tentative D call: TRBD1 (6 bases). In germline, CDR1 is DFQATT, CDR2 SNEGSKA (reference sequence). This CDR3 has 15 amino acids. V was pared by 1 base and J by 0 bases, with 13 bases between. The CDR3 loop is CSARGTGFYSYEQYF. CDR3 bases: TGCAGTGCTAGAGGTACAGGGTTCTACTCCTACGAGCAGTACTTC.

The DNA for the CDR3 is TGTGCCACCAGTGTAAGGGGTACCGGGGAGCTGTTTTTT. Translated: CATSVRGTGELFF. The genes are TRBV24-1 and TRBJ2-2; a weak D match, TRBD1 (5 bases). From germline, CDR1 is KGHDR and CDR2 SFDVKD. The length of the CDR3 is 13 residues. The ends were cut back, 5 bases at V and 5 bases at J, with 8 bases in the middle.

V usage is TRBV7-9 and J usage is TRBJ2-3, with TRBD2 matching 7 bases. Germline CDR1 is SEHNR and CDR2 is FQNEAQ (reference sequence). The trim removed 5 bases at V and 5 bases at J, leaving 4 bases unmatched. This CDR3 has 13 amino acids. The CDR3 bases are TGTGCCAGCAGCACCCCGGGAGGAGATACGCAGTATTTT. Encoded protein: CASSTPGGDTQYF.

The V gene is TRBV6-5, the J gene TRBJ1-5; D is uncertain. There are 15 residues in the CDR3. V shed 0 bases and J shed 7 bases, with 13 bases lying between them. Germline V gives CDR1 MNHEY, CDR2 SVGAGI. CDR3 bases: TGTGCCAGCAGTTACTCAGGGAAGGCATCCCAGCCCCAGCATTTT. Amino acids: CASSYSGKASQPQHF.

This sequence joins TRBV5-1 and TRBJ1-6, with no clear D. Deletions cut 3 bases from V and 7 bases from J, with 17 bases between. The CDR3 is made up of 16 amino acids. Looked up from germline, CDR1 is SGHRS and CDR2 is YFSETQ. The CDR3 sequence: CASSSYPPGPNSPLHF. The CDR3, as DNA: TGCGCCAGCAGCTCCTACCCCCCAGGTCCCAATTCACCCCTCCACTTT.

V is TRBV10-3 and J is TRBJ1-1, with no clear D. Germline V gene sequence: CDR1 ENHRY, CDR2 SYGVKD. This CDR3 spans 14 amino acids. The V gene lost 0 bases and the J gene lost 1 base, with 6 bases spanning the gap. CDR3 loop: CAISESSQNTEAFF. Written as DNA, the CDR3 is TGTGCCATCAGTGAGTCGAGTCAGAACACTGAAGCTTTCTTT.

The rearrangement uses TRBV7-3 and TRBJ2-2, with TRBD2 identical over 7 bases. J gave up 2 bases and V 3 bases, and 6 bases lay outside the gene matches. The germline CDR1 and CDR2 sequences are SGHTA and FQGTGA. This CDR3 has 16 amino acids. The chain's CDR3 is CASSFLSGFNTGELFF. The CDR3 DNA sequence: TGTGCCAGCAGCTTTCTTAGCGGGTTCAACACCGGGGAGCTGTTTTTT.

This clonotype has just a few counts. This chain links TRBV12-2 with TRBJ1-2; the DNA was not used to check the table's D call, TRBD1. TRBV12-2 is listed as a pseudogene. The CDR3 is made up of 14 amino acids. CDR3 in amino acids: CASRQAQGYYGYTF. The CDR3 DNA reads TGTGCAAGTCGCCAGGCCCAGGGATACTATGGCTACACCTTC.

J is TRBJ2-7 and V is TRBV24-1, with 7 bases matching TRBD1. The CDR3 runs 13 residues. Germline V gene data show CDR1 as KGHDR and CDR2 as SFDVKD. With V trimmed by 0 bases and J by 6 bases, 1 base remained unmatched. The CDR3 spells CATSDLTGVEQYF. As DNA, the CDR3 is TGTGCCACCAGTGATTTGACAGGGGTCGAGCAGTACTTC.

This clonotype was observed a handful of times. The V gene is TRBV5-1, the J gene TRBJ1-2; no firm D call. The V gene lost 0 bases and the J gene lost 0 bases, with 6 bases spanning the gap. The CDR3 totals 14 residues. The germline gives CDR1 SGHRS, CDR2 YFSETQ. The DNA for the CDR3 is TGCGCCAGCAGCTTGGGGGCGACTAACTATGGCTACACCTTC. As protein: CASSLGATNYGYTF.

This clonotype was seen only a few times. V and J are TRBV6-1 and TRBJ1-2; D not certain. Per germline, CDR1 MNHNS and CDR2 SASEGT. The CDR3 is made up of 14 amino acids. V dropped 8 bases and J dropped 1 base, with 14 bases sitting between them. The CDR3 nucleotides are TGTGCCAGCGCTAAGGCCAGAGATAACTATGGCTACACCTTC. As protein: CASAKARDNYGYTF.

The J gene is TRBJ2-3, the V gene TRBV20-1; 7 nucleotides match TRBD1. The CDR3 totals 14 residues. Germline loops: CDR1 DFQATT, CDR2 SNEGSKA (reference sequence). V dropped 0 bases and J dropped 1; count of bases not matched to a gene: 1. CDR3 region: CSARDGTGTDTQYF. CDR3 DNA sequence: TGCAGTGCTAGAGATGGGACAGGCACAGATACGCAGTATTTT.

This clonotype was recorded a few times. The CDR3 sequence: CASRVGQGVGEQFF. DNA for the CDR3: TGCGCCAGCCGGGTGGGACAGGGAGTGGGTGAGCAGTTCTTC. The chain links TRBV5-1 to TRBJ2-1; 9 bases fit TRBD1. J was trimmed by 9 bases and V by 7 bases; bases with no gene match: 11. The CDR3 runs 14 residues. Germline CDR1 and CDR2: SGHRS and YFSETQ.

The CDR3 reads CASSLAYRGSSYNSPLHF. CDR3 bases: TGTGCCAGCAGTTTAGCGTACAGGGGGAGCTCCTATAATTCACCCCTCCACTTT. The chain carries TRBV28 and TRBJ1-6, with 8 bases lining up with TRBD1. CDR3 length: 18 amino acids. The germline gives CDR1 MDHEN, CDR2 SYDVKM. Trimming at V came to 2 bases and at J to 0 bases, leaving 6 bases not matched to a gene.

This clonotype was seen only once. The chain combines TRBV6-5 with TRBJ1-2, with 7 nucleotides matching TRBD1. CDR1 MNHEY and CDR2 SVGAGI come from the germline V gene. This CDR3 comprises 17 residues. Trimming removed 0 bases from V and 2 bases from J; junction bases left unmatched: 9. CDR3 nucleotide sequence: TGTGCCAGCAGTTACTCGAGTCTGGCCAGGGGGAACTATGGCTACACCTTC. Protein: CASSYSSLARGNYGYTF.